Reported below is one T cell receptor (beta chain). This sample was taken from a study of T cells in Graves' hyperthyroidism and ophthalmopathy. On the study more broadly: Before any treatment, at initial diagnosis, peripheral blood was collected.

TCR beta CDR3 region amplification was performed from RNA transcripts. First-round RT-PCR with HTBI primers amplified the TCR CDR3 region. TCRdb re-analysed the multiplex PCR reads in MiXCR, keeping a single row per CDR3 protein. Of about 620,000 distinct CDR3 sequences in the sample, 16% are singletons; the top ten hold 3% to 4.5%. Germline V gives CDR1 LNHDA, CDR2 SQIVND (reference sequence). This CDR3 region has 14 residues. V lost 5 bases to trimming and J lost 0 bases, with 9 bases between them. Each diagnosis drew on symptoms, thyroxine, TRAb, thyroid ultrasound and orbital computed tomography findings.

Sequenced input: blood. This rearrangement joins TRBV19 to TRBJ2-3; D is tentatively TRBD1 or TRBD2 (5 bases each). This receptor was taken from a woman in her thirties with Graves' hyperthyroidism. CDR3 region: CASSAWDSTDTQYF. CDR3 sequence (DNA): TGTGCCAGTAGTGCGTGGGACAGCACAGATACGCAGTATTTT.